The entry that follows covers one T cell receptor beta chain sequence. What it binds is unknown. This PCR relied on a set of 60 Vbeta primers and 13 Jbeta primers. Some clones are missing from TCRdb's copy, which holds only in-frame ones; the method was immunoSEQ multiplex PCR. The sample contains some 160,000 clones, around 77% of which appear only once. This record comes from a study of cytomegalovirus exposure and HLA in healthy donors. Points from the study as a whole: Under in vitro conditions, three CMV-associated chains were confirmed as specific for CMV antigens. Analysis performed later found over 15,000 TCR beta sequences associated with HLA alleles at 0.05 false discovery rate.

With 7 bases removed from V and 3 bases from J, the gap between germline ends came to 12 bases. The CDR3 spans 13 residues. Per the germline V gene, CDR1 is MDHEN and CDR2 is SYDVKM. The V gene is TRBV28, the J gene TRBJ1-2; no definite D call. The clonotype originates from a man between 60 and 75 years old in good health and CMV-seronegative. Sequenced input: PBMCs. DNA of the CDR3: TGTGCCAGCATGGATTCAGGCGACTATGGCTACACCTTC. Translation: CASMDSGDYGYTF.